This T cell receptor (beta chain) appears in the sequencing data of a study of beta chain features in type 1 diabetes (dated by TCRdb to 2016 to 2019). Concerning the study at large: Mean age, gender distribution, total cell number and subset yield were not different between patients and healthy donors. In the study, recently diagnosed type 1 diabetes patients and matched healthy donors were compared on the TCRB repertoires of their sorted circulating CD4+ T cell subsets. Whereas all 30 or so donors provided naive and central memory subsets, regulatory and stem cell-like memory subsets were isolated from just 8 patients and roughly eight healthy donors. A total of 90 million to 140 million sorted cells were examined across all samples, and RNA yield correlated strongly with the number of cells per subset.

All of the isolated RNA was reverse transcribed with the High Capacity cDNA Reverse Transcription Kit, so expressed TCRB transcripts were sequenced. Deep immunoSEQ sequencing was performed on naive, central memory and regulatory T cell samples, with an average of roughly 3.5 million total reads per sample. Sorted cells were lysed in RLT buffer, and RNA was extracted using DNase-treated RNeasy Micro or Mini kits according to cell number. To prevent cross-contamination, every cell subset was processed on its own, while patient and healthy donor samples were processed together. Using the immunoSEQ multiplex PCR, TCRB sequences were amplified from cDNA into 87-bp fragments spanning the CDR3 region. Sequencing of the amplicons was done on the Illumina HiSeq platform. Per the original workflow: PCR bias was corrected computationally using synthetic template baselines, and reads within Hamming distance 2 were collapsed, with unmergeable singletons discarded. Reads were aligned against IMGT so that V, D and J genes, CDR3 length and insertions or deletions at six rearrangement sites could be assigned. Clonotype counts were normalized to sorted cell number within each subset before computing true diversity and Gini coefficients with the tcR R package. Repertoire sharing was quantified using the overlap coefficient calculated on TCRB nucleotide sequences. As a proxy for the pre-selection repertoire, out-of-frame TCRB sequences from naive cells were analyzed. Entries here come from immuneACCESS through TCRdb and include only in-frame sequences with V and J called. Some clones fail to appear in such tables; in the studies checked, an unresolved V gene covers under half of the shortfall, and the cause of the remainder is unknown. V and J calls and clone size follow that table, whereas D and trimming were derived from the DNA. The sample table lists approximately 470,000 clones, 25% to 35% of them with a count of one. The top ten constitute roughly 0.066% of the sample.

A few counts support this clone. No antigen is known for it. No base-level quality is on record; no much larger clone is a single base apart. Additional DNA sequences in this sample encode the identical CDR3. General conclusions and limits of the study: PCR might favor shorter templates, but patient and control samples were amplified and corrected together, so any skew would affect both groups equally. Because the HLA sub-analyses included only small numbers of individuals, any influence of HLA type on TCRB rearrangement was left unresolved. Naive, central memory and regulatory TCRB repertoires appeared more similar among patients than among healthy donors. A moderate but significant shortening of TCRB CDR3 length was observed in type 1 diabetes patients in all four CD4+ subsets. Because cDNA was sequenced instead of genomic DNA, activated cells with high expression could be over-represented, although the groups did not differ in activation or CD3 levels. Patients with type 1 diabetes made fewer insertions and deleted more nucleotides at VDJ recombination sites, implying thymic rearrangement abnormalities.

Trimming leaves V shorter by 2 bases and J shorter by 5 bases, with the junction holding 1 base beyond the gene matches. The CDR3 spans 13 residues, from the cysteine through the phenylalanine. Of all the DNA, just the CDR3 is kept, 39 bases in frame from base 1. CDR1 and CDR2 are drawn from the germline V gene: SGHTA, FQGNSA. From each donor, a single peripheral blood sample of about 110 mL on average was drawn into heparinised tubes. A BD FACSAria II and a panel including CD45RO, CCR7, CD25, CD127, CD95 and CD27 were used to sort naive, central memory, regulatory and stem cell-like memory CD4+ T cells. All sorted populations exceeded 95% purity. PBMCs were separated immediately by Lymphoprep density gradient centrifugation and were stained directly, without being cultured. So that batch effects would be minimized, each experiment stained and sorted samples in pairs, pairing one healthy donor with one patient.

This TCR derives from a man younger than 35 in good health. The receptor chain draws on TRBV7-2 and TRBJ1-1, and 8 junction bases match TRBD1. The material sequenced was naive CD4+ T cells from blood. The sample's cell subset or site label, decoded: true naive CD4+ T cells. Here is the DNA: TGTGCCAGCAGCTTAACAGGGGGAACTGAAGCTTTCTTT. Its translation is CASSLTGGTEAFF.